A single sample is the source of the 20 T cell receptor beta chains below, sequenced in a study of neurological immune-mediated disorders. MiXCR, applied by TCRdb to the 5' RACE reads, yields one record per CDR3 protein. Of approximately 30,000 distinct CDR3 sequences listed, under 25% were seen once; the top ten hold 16%. The sequencing sample was made of PBMCs. These receptors originate from a woman between 55 and 75 years old in good health.

This clonotype was seen at least ten times. The V gene is TRBV20-1, the J gene TRBJ1-1; no reliable D call. V was trimmed by 3 bases and J by 1 base, leaving 6 bases between them. This CDR3 comprises 12 residues. Germline V CDR1 and CDR2: DFQATT, SNEGSKA (reference sequence). CDR3 nucleotides: TGCAGTGCTAGGAGCCCGAACACTGAAGCTTTCTTT. Amino acids: CSARSPNTEAFF.

This clonotype was observed at least ten times. This rearrangement joins TRBV5-1 to TRBJ2-7; 13 positions match TRBD2. Germline V gene lookup returns CDR1 SGHRS and CDR2 YFSETQ. Trimming cost V 2 bases and J 0 bases; bases outside gene matches: 8. This CDR3 is 18 amino acids long. CDR3 region: CASSLLTSGGLSSYEQYF. Here the CDR3 DNA reads TGCGCCAGCAGCTTACTGACTAGCGGGGGGCTTAGCTCCTACGAGCAGTACTTC. Together with reference TRBV5-1 and TRBJ2-7, the CDR3 gives the full variable domain: KAGVTQTPRYLIKTRGQQVTLSCSPISGHRSVSWYQQTPGQGLQFLFEYFSETQRNKGNFPGRFSGRQFSNSRSEMNVSTLELGDSALYLCASSLLTSGGLSSYEQYFGPGTRLTVT.

This clonotype was observed many times. This chain connects TRBV9 to TRBJ1-2; TRBD1 matches at 8 bases. The trim removed 0 bases at V and 7 bases at J, leaving 5 bases unmatched. The CDR3 loop spans 14 amino acids. Germline V CDR1 and CDR2: SGDLS, YYNGEE. CDR3 nucleotides: TGTGCCAGCAGCGTAGCCCCAGGGGGCTTTGGCTACACCTTC. Protein product: CASSVAPGGFGYTF.

The chain is built from TRBV20-1 and TRBJ2-7; no clear D gene. The CDR3 runs 14 residues. Trimming cost V 0 bases and J 3 bases, with 12 bases left between them. Germline V gene data show CDR1 as DFQATT and CDR2 as SNEGSKA (reference sequence). The CDR3 region is CSARDFGKNYEQYF. Written as DNA, the CDR3 is TGCAGTGCTAGAGATTTCGGTAAGAACTACGAGCAGTACTTC.

This clonotype was counted a few times. This sequence may be a read error, since a much larger clone differs from it by one base. The chain uses TRBV7-6 and TRBJ2-5; tentatively, D is TRBD2 (6 bases). CDR1 and CDR2 (germline): SGHVS, FNYEAQ. This CDR3 spans 16 amino acids. The CDR3 bases are TGTGCCAGCAGCTTAAGATTCTCCTCCCTCCGGGAGACCCATTACTTC. Its translation is CASSLRFSSLRETHYF.

This clonotype occurred a few times. With a much larger clone just one base away, this may be a read error. The chain uses TRBV6-5 and TRBJ2-7, with TRBD2 matching over 10 bases. With 7 bases clipped from V and 6 bases from J, the junction kept 21 bases outside the gene matches. The germline V gene encodes CDR1 MNHEY and CDR2 SVGAGI. The CDR3 extends over 18 amino acids. Here the CDR3 reads CASIKRTLAGERTREQYF. In DNA, the CDR3 is TGTGCCAGCATCAAAAGAACCCTAGCGGGAGAAAGGACTCGCGAGCAGTACTTC.

The V call is TRBV9, the J call TRBJ2-1; D is undetermined. Germline lookup yields CDR1 SGDLS and CDR2 YYNGEE. The CDR3 spans 13 residues. Trimming took off 0 bases at V and 3 bases at J, with 4 bases between the two ends. Here the CDR3 reads CASSVARYNEQFF. CDR3 nucleotide sequence: TGTGCCAGCAGCGTAGCCCGCTACAATGAGCAGTTCTTC.

V usage is TRBV5-1 and J usage is TRBJ1-2; D call uncertain. Germline CDR1 reads SGHRS; CDR2 reads YFSETQ. This CDR3 is 13 amino acids long. V was clipped by 0 bases and J by 8 bases, with 11 bases between them. Here the CDR3 reads CASSLGGTRGYTF. The CDR3 DNA reads TGCGCCAGCAGCTTGGGGGGAACTAGAGGCTACACCTTC.

This sequence joins TRBV28 and TRBJ2-1; D unclear. The V gene's germline CDR1 is MDHEN and CDR2 SYDVKM. The CDR3 length is 13 residues. The CDR3 DNA reads as TGTGAAAGCAGCCCCCTAGGCTACAATGAGCAGTTCTTC. Translated: CESSPLGYNEQFF.

This clonotype was detected ten times or more. CDR3 nucleotides: TGTGCCAGCAGCTCCGGTCCGGGACAGGGAACCGGGGAGCTGTTTTTT. Translated: CASSSGPGQGTGELFF. The chain combines TRBV7-9 with TRBJ2-2, with TRBD1 matching over 9 bases. CDR1 SEHNR and CDR2 FQNEAQ come from the germline V gene (reference sequence). J gave up 5 bases and V 4 bases, and 8 bases lay outside the gene matches. The CDR3 is made up of 16 amino acids.

Many counts were recorded for this clonotype. V is TRBV28 and J is TRBJ2-3; the match to TRBD1 covers 9 bases. The V gene end was trimmed by 4 bases and the J gene end by 0 bases; junction bases not matched to a gene: 5. CDR1 and CDR2 (germline): MDHEN, SYDVKM. The CDR3 runs 16 residues. The CDR3: CASSYNRGRSTDTQYF. In DNA form, the CDR3 reads TGTGCCAGCAGTTATAACAGGGGGCGTAGCACAGATACGCAGTATTTT.

Many counts were recorded for this clonotype. The V gene is TRBV28, the J gene TRBJ1-2; D uncertain. The germline gives CDR1 MDHEN, CDR2 SYDVKM. The V gene lost 5 bases and the J gene lost 3 bases, with 7 bases spanning the gap. The CDR3 has 12 amino acids. The CDR3 sequence: CASSNRDYGYTF. CDR3 nucleotide sequence: TGTGCCAGCAGTAACCGGGACTATGGCTACACCTTC.

In this sample, this clonotype turned up many times. V is TRBV7-2 and J is TRBJ1-1; a possible D gene is TRBD1 (5 bases). V was trimmed by 2 bases and J by 4 bases, leaving 14 bases between them. Germline V lookup: CDR1 SGHTA, CDR2 FQGNSA. The CDR3 contains 15 residues. The CDR3 nucleotides read TGTGCCAGCAGCTTAAGTGGGGGTGGTGGCACTGAAGCTTTCTTT. Translating it yields CASSLSGGGGTEAFF. Complete variable domain (other parts from reference TRBV7-2 and TRBJ1-1): GAGVSQSPSNKVTEKGKDVELRCDPISGHTALYWYRQSLGQGLEFLIYFQGNSAPDKSGLPSDRFSAERTGGSVSTLTIQRTQQEDSAVYLCASSLSGGGGTEAFFGQGTRLTVV.

A remark on this clonotype: A read error may explain this, as a much larger clone is one base away. The chain joins TRBV18 to TRBJ1-3; tentatively, D is TRBD1 (5 bases). This CDR3 comprises 17 residues. The germline gives CDR1 KGHSH, CDR2 LQKENI. The CDR3 sequence: CASSPGLGVGSRNTIYF. CDR3 nucleotide sequence: TGTGCCAGCTCACCAGGCCTGGGGGTCGGCTCTAGAAACACCATATATTTT.

This chain uses TRBV18 with TRBJ2-7, with no clear D. CDR1 and CDR2 (germline): KGHSH, LQKENI. The CDR3 is 13 residues long. The ends were cut back, 1 base at V and 5 bases at J, with 9 bases in the middle. CDR3 amino acids: CASSPLRIDEQYF. In nucleotides, the CDR3 is TGTGCCAGCTCACCACTTCGTATCGACGAGCAGTACTTC. The full variable domain, in which reference TRBV18 and TRBJ2-7 provide the parts outside the CDR3, is NAGVMQNPRHLVRRRGQEARLRCSPMKGHSHVYWYRQLPEEGLKFMVYLQKENIIDESGMPKERFSAEFPKEGPSILRIQQVVRGDSAAYFCASSPLRIDEQYFGPGTRLTVT.

This clonotype was seen repeatedly, ten times or more. V and J are TRBV7-2 and TRBJ2-3; 9 nucleotides match TRBD1. The CDR3 sequence is 14 residues long. Germline V gene sequence: CDR1 SGHTA, CDR2 FQGNSA. The trim removed 5 bases at V and 1 base at J, leaving 1 base unmatched. The CDR3 sequence: CASSRDRGTDTQYF. Here the CDR3 DNA reads TGTGCCAGCAGCCGGGACAGGGGCACAGATACGCAGTATTTT.

The chain combines TRBV5-1 with TRBJ1-4; no clear D gene. Germline CDR1 SGHRS, CDR2 YFSETQ. The CDR3 spans 16 residues. V dropped 0 bases and J dropped 8 bases, with 17 bases sitting between them. The CDR3: CASSLEAALYQEKLFF. DNA for the CDR3: TGCGCCAGCAGCTTGGAAGCAGCTTTATACCAGGAAAAACTGTTTTTT.

This clonotype was recorded many times. The chain has TRBV6-5 and TRBJ2-2; 7 bases are a match to TRBD1. The CDR3 totals 12 residues. Germline lookup yields CDR1 MNHEY and CDR2 SVGAGI. With V trimmed by 6 bases and J by 5 bases, 0 bases remained unmatched. The CDR3 region has the DNA TGTGCCAGCAGGGGACAGACCGGGGAGCTGTTTTTT. Translated, it gives CASRGQTGELFF.

This clonotype was recorded many times. This sequence joins TRBV5-1 and TRBJ2-5, with 9 bases matching TRBD1. Germline lookup yields CDR1 SGHRS and CDR2 YFSETQ. J lost 3 bases, V lost 2 bases, and 2 bases had no gene match. This CDR3 region has 14 residues. The CDR3 reads CASSFRTGEETQYF. The CDR3 DNA follows: TGCGCCAGCAGCTTCAGGACAGGGGAAGAGACCCAGTACTTC.

There are many counts of this clonotype. The CDR3 sequence: CSASGTSGRGYEQFF. CDR3 nucleotides: TGCAGTGCCAGCGGGACTAGCGGGAGAGGGTATGAGCAGTTCTTC. The rearrangement uses TRBV20-1 and TRBJ2-1; 14 positions agree with TRBD2. The germline CDR1 and CDR2 sequences are DFQATT and SNEGSKA (reference sequence). After removal of 6 bases from V and 8 bases from J, the junction contained 9 bases not matched to a gene. The CDR3 spans 15 residues.